Each of the 19 T cell receptor beta chains below was sequenced from the same sample in a study of blood T cell repertoires in COVID-19. Clones were read by immunoSEQ multiplex PCR, and TCRdb kept only the in-frame ones, dropping some. The repertoire holds fewer than 70,000 clones, approximately 88% seen once, with about 3% in the top ten. What was sequenced was peripheral blood. These receptors were collected from a human donor in a cohort sampled during active COVID-19.

Here the CDR3 reads CASSPGTGITKTEAFF. DNA for the CDR3: TGTGCCAGCAGCCCGGGGACAGGGATCACCAAGACTGAAGCTTTCTTT. The chain combines TRBV7-9 with TRBJ1-1; 9 positions match TRBD1. Germline V CDR1 and CDR2: SEHNR, FQNEAQ (reference sequence). CDR3 length: 16 residues. Trimming cost V 5 bases and J 5 bases; bases outside gene matches: 12.

This clone was observed a single time. The chain recombines TRBV19 with TRBJ1-6; the match to TRBD1 covers 7 bases. With 3 bases clipped from V and 10 bases from J, the junction kept 9 bases outside the gene matches. The CDR3 contains 15 residues. Germline CDR1 is LNHDA and CDR2 is SQIVND (reference sequence). CDR3 nucleotides: TGTGCCAGTAGTATCCCGAGACAGGGACCGTCACCCCTCCACTTT. It encodes CASSIPRQGPSPLHF.

This chain joins TRBV3-1 (or the pseudogene TRBV3-2) and TRBJ1-1; D uncertain. The germline CDR1 and CDR2 sequences are LGHDT and YNNKEL (reference sequence). This CDR3 comprises 14 residues. Trimming took 2 bases from V and 0 from J, leaving 7 bases between them. CDR3 sequence (DNA): TGTGCCAGCAGCCAACGGTCAATGAACACTGAAGCTTTCTTT. This translates into CASSQRSMNTEAFF.

The chain carries TRBV9 and TRBJ1-4, with a possible D match to TRBD1 (6 bases). Trimming cost V 3 bases and J 0 bases, with 15 bases left between them. This CDR3 has 17 amino acids. The germline V gene has CDR1 SGDLS and CDR2 YYNGEE. CDR3 amino acids: CASSERGSRTTNEKLFF. Written as DNA, the CDR3 is TGTGCCAGCAGCGAGAGGGGGTCGAGGACAACTAATGAAAAACTGTTTTTT.

V is TRBV5-1 and J is TRBJ2-1; D is possibly TRBD2 (6 bases). The CDR3 sequence is 14 residues long. CDR1 and CDR2 (germline): SGHRS, YFSETQ. V lost 4 bases and J lost 3, with 11 bases in between. This CDR3 is CASSPVRGYNEQFF. CDR3 DNA: TGCGCCAGCAGCCCAGTGCGGGGCTACAATGAGCAGTTCTTC.

The rearrangement uses TRBV21-1 and TRBJ1-1; the DNA was not used to check the table's D call, TRBD1. TRBV21-1 constitutes a pseudogene. The CDR3 runs 15 residues. As DNA, the CDR3 is TGTGCCAGCAGCAAAACTTACAGCCAGGGGACTGAAGCTTTCTTT. Amino acid sequence: CASSKTYSQGTEAFF.

The chain links TRBV7-8 to TRBJ2-5, with 8 bases that match TRBD1. The length of the CDR3 is 18 residues. V lost 0 bases and J lost 1; bases outside the gene matches: 10. Germline values: CDR1 SGHVS, CDR2 FQNEAQ. CDR3 bases: TGTGCCAGCAGCTTAGCTAAATACCAGACAGGGGCCCAAGAGACCCAGTACTTC. Its protein is CASSLAKYQTGAQETQYF.

CDR3 bases: TGTGCCAGCAGTGGCGGGACAGGGGGCGGCACAGATACGCAGTATTTT. Its protein is CASSGGTGGGTDTQYF. V and J are TRBV6-1 and TRBJ2-3, with TRBD1 matching 12 bases. The CDR3 sequence is 16 residues long. J lost 1 base, V lost 4 bases, and 3 bases had no gene match. Germline V gives CDR1 MNHNS, CDR2 SASEGT.

The chain couples TRBV10-1 to TRBJ1-1; no clear D gene. The V gene's germline CDR1 is WNHNN and CDR2 SYGVQD (reference sequence). The length of the CDR3 is 13 residues. Trimming shortened V by 2 bases and J by 3 bases, and 7 bases separated the two germline ends. CDR3: CASSETRDTEAFF. The CDR3 DNA reads as TGCGCCAGCAGTGAGACTAGGGACACTGAAGCTTTCTTT.

The chain links TRBV7-3 to TRBJ2-1; TRBD2 agrees at 8 bases. CDR3 length: 16 residues. The V and J ends lost 5 bases and 5 bases, in that order; junction bases with no gene match: 11. Looked up from germline, CDR1 is SGHTA and CDR2 is FQGTGA. CDR3 coding DNA: TGTGCCAGCAGCGACTACACCGGGACTAGACACAATGAGCAGTTCTTC. Protein sequence: CASSDYTGTRHNEQFF.

The J gene is TRBJ1-4, the V gene TRBV2, with TRBD1 matching over 7 bases. CDR3 length: 14 amino acids. CDR1 and CDR2 (germline): SNHLY, FYNNEI. V lost 6 bases, J lost 4 bases, and 5 bases stayed unmatched. The CDR3 protein is CASSSQGLNEKLFF. As DNA, the CDR3 is TGTGCCAGCAGCTCACAGGGGCTTAATGAAAAACTGTTTTTT.

This clone appeared once. The chain carries TRBV6-4 and TRBJ2-3; 15 nucleotides agree with TRBD2. CDR3 size: 18 residues. J lost 3 bases, V lost 3 bases, and 7 bases had no gene match. Germline V gives CDR1 MRHNA, CDR2 SNTAGT. CDR3 sequence reads: CASSEIPGTSGRTDTQYF. In DNA form, the CDR3 reads TGTGCCAGCAGTGAAATTCCCGGGACTAGCGGGAGGACAGATACGCAGTATTTT.

The V gene is TRBV7-2, the J gene TRBJ2-5; 9 positions agree with TRBD1. Germline V lookup: CDR1 SGHTA, CDR2 FQGNSA. J gave up 4 bases and V 3 bases, and 3 bases lay outside the gene matches. CDR3 size: 14 residues. The CDR3 region is CASSFGQGRETQYF. In DNA, the CDR3 is TGTGCCAGCAGCTTCGGACAGGGGCGAGAGACCCAGTACTTC. Complete variable domain (other parts from reference TRBV7-2 and TRBJ2-5): GAGVSQSPSNKVTEKGKDVELRCDPISGHTALYWYRQSLGQGLEFLIYFQGNSAPDKSGLPSDRFSAERTGGSVSTLTIQRTQQEDSAVYLCASSFGQGRETQYFGPGTRLLVL.

The chain uses TRBV7-3 and TRBJ2-3; maybe TRBD1 (6 bases). Germline V gene lookup returns CDR1 SGHTA and CDR2 FQGTGA. V lost 2 bases to trimming and J lost 2 bases, with 11 bases between them. This CDR3 has 15 amino acids. The chain's CDR3 is CASSLGQPDTDTQYF. The CDR3 bases are TGTGCCAGCAGCTTAGGACAGCCCGACACAGATACGCAGTATTTT.

This chain links TRBV4-2 with TRBJ2-1; D possibly corresponds to TRBD2 (5 bases). V lost 3 bases to trimming and J lost 1 base, with 16 bases between them. From germline, CDR1 is LGHNA and CDR2 YNFKEQ. The CDR3 contains 17 residues. CDR3 in amino acids: CASSQTIGGFSYNEQFF. Here the CDR3 DNA reads TGTGCCAGCAGCCAGACTATAGGCGGTTTTTCCTACAATGAGCAGTTCTTC.

The rearrangement links TRBV7-3 to TRBJ2-6, with D maybe TRBD1 (5 bases). Trimming left V 5 bases short and J 2 bases short, with 10 bases between. This CDR3 region has 15 residues. Germline lookup yields CDR1 SGHTA and CDR2 FQGTGA. The chain's CDR3 is CASSAQGTGANVLTF. Here the CDR3 DNA reads TGTGCCAGCAGCGCGCAGGGTACTGGGGCCAACGTCCTGACTTTC. The complete variable domain, with remaining parts taken from reference TRBV7-3 and TRBJ2-6, reads GAGVSQTPSNKVTEKGKYVELRCDPISGHTALYWYRQSLGQGPEFLIYFQGTGAADDSGLPNDRFFAVRPEGSVSTLKIQRTERGDSAVYLCASSAQGTGANVLTFGAGSRLTVL.

The V and J genes are TRBV5-6 and TRBJ2-2; D is undetermined. Trimming pared 4 bases from V and 6 bases from J, leaving 13 bases between. Germline CDR1 is SGHDT and CDR2 is YYEEEE. The CDR3 length is 14 residues. CDR3 sequence: CASSLPGASGELFF. CDR3 coding DNA: TGTGCCAGCAGCCTACCGGGTGCGTCCGGGGAGCTGTTTTTT.

The chain has TRBV6-6 and TRBJ2-7; 9 bases line up with TRBD1. V dropped 6 bases and J dropped 0; count of bases not matched to a gene: 6. CDR3 length equals 15 residues. Germline loops: CDR1 MNHNY, CDR2 SVGAGI (reference sequence). Here the CDR3 reads CASSWDRVSSYEQYF. The CDR3 coding sequence is TGTGCCAGCAGCTGGGACAGGGTGAGCTCCTACGAGCAGTACTTC.

The chain carries TRBV7-9 and TRBJ2-3, with 7 nucleotides matching TRBD1. CDR3 size: 16 residues. After removal of 0 bases from V and 2 bases from J, the junction contained 5 bases not matched to a gene. Germline CDR1 SEHNR, CDR2 FQNEAQ (reference sequence). DNA of the CDR3: TGTGCCAGCAGCTTAGCTCATACAGGGGACACAGATACGCAGTATTTT. Translating it yields CASSLAHTGDTDTQYF.